Below, 32 T cell receptor beta chains from the same sample are listed, as sequenced in a study of shared clonotypes between healthy human individuals. Assay: immunoSEQ multiplex PCR; the TCRdb copy retains only in-frame clones and omits some. The sample lists roughly 500,000 clones, about 96% occurring once. Sequencing input: naive CD4+ T cells sorted from blood. Subset indicated: CD45RA+ positively selected. These receptors were obtained from a woman aged 30 to 39 in good health.

This chain uses TRBV15 with TRBJ2-3; maybe TRBD2 (5 bases). V was pared by 4 bases and J by 6 bases, with 11 bases between. The CDR3 loop spans 13 amino acids. CDR1 LNHNV and CDR2 YYDKDF come from the germline V gene (reference sequence). CDR3 in amino acids: CATSTGSRDTQYF. CDR3 bases: TGTGCCACCAGCACGGGATCGCGGGATACGCAGTATTTT.

The rearrangement links TRBV30 to TRBJ2-5, with D possibly being TRBD2 (6 bases). The V gene's germline CDR1 is GTSNPN and CDR2 SVGIG (reference sequence). The CDR3 consists of 17 residues. Trimming shortened V by 4 bases and J by 3 bases, and 24 bases separated the two germline ends. DNA for the CDR3: TGTGCCTGGACACCCACGGGGGTTAGGGGAACCAAAGAGACCCAGTACTTC. Its protein product is CAWTPTGVRGTKETQYF.

The CDR3 DNA follows: TGCGCCAGCAGCTTCGGGACGACGCGGACCGGGGAGCTGTTTTTT. It is translated as CASSFGTTRTGELFF. The chain has TRBV5-1 and TRBJ2-2; D is tentatively TRBD1 or TRBD2 (5 bases each). The CDR3 is 15 residues long. CDR1 is SGHRS, CDR2 YFSETQ, per germline. The V and J ends lost 2 bases and 5 bases respectively, with 13 bases between them. Full variable domain (missing parts from reference TRBV5-1 and TRBJ2-2): KAGVTQTPRYLIKTRGQQVTLSCSPISGHRSVSWYQQTPGQGLQFLFEYFSETQRNKGNFPGRFSGRQFSNSRSEMNVSTLELGDSALYLCASSFGTTRTGELFFGEGSRLTVL.

V gene TRBV2 combines with J gene TRBJ2-7; D not resolved. The CDR3 sequence is 12 residues long. The V and J ends lost 6 bases and 3 bases respectively, with 9 bases between them. The V gene's germline CDR1 is SNHLY and CDR2 FYNNEI. The chain's CDR3 is CASRPLIYEQYF. The CDR3 DNA reads TGTGCCAGCAGGCCCCTCATCTACGAGCAGTACTTC. The variable domain in full, completed from reference TRBV2 and TRBJ2-7, reads EPEVTQTPSHQVTQMGQEVILRCVPISNHLYFYWYRQILGQKVEFLVSFYNNEISEKSEIFDDQFSVERPDGSNFTLKIRSTKLEDSAMYFCASRPLIYEQYFGPGTRLTVT.

This clone has a single count. The same CDR3 can be traced to other DNA sequences in this sample. This chain joins TRBV20-1 and TRBJ1-1; D call uncertain. Per germline, CDR1 DFQATT and CDR2 SNEGSKA (reference sequence). There are 11 residues in the CDR3. The ends were cut back, 3 bases at V and 1 base at J, with 3 bases in the middle. The CDR3 region is CSARKNTEAFF. CDR3 sequence (DNA): TGCAGTGCTAGGAAGAACACTGAAGCTTTCTTT.

The CDR3 spells CASSQVWGEQYF. The DNA of the CDR3 is TGTGCCAGCAGCCAGGTTTGGGGCGAGCAGTACTTC. The chain carries TRBV7-2 and TRBJ2-7; D not resolved. This CDR3 contains 12 residues. V was pared by 5 bases and J by 6 bases, with 11 bases between. Germline values: CDR1 SGHTA, CDR2 FQGNSA.

The chain carries TRBV28 and TRBJ1-5; D may be TRBD1 (5 bases). Germline-derived CDR1 and CDR2 are MDHEN and SYDVKM. Deletions cut 11 bases from V and 5 bases from J, with 13 bases between. CDR3 size: 12 residues. As DNA, the CDR3 is TGTGCCGGGGGGGGGTATGATCAGCCCCAGCATTTT. Residues: CAGGGYDQPQHF.

The chain combines TRBV5-5 with TRBJ1-5, with unresolved D. Trimming left V 5 bases short and J 0 bases short, with 21 bases between. Looked up from germline, CDR1 is SGHKS and CDR2 is YYEKEE (reference sequence). The length of the CDR3 is 18 residues. The CDR3 sequence is CASSLRIAFGYSNQPQHF. The CDR3, as DNA: TGTGCCAGCAGTCTGAGGATTGCGTTTGGTTATAGCAATCAGCCCCAGCATTTT.

V and J are TRBV5-6 and TRBJ2-7, with a tentative D call TRBD1 (5 bases). This CDR3 has 15 amino acids. From germline, CDR1 is SGHDT and CDR2 YYEEEE. The V end lost 0 bases, the J end lost 0 bases, and 10 bases lay between the germline ends. CDR3 region: CASSLGPDSSYEQYF. The CDR3 coding sequence is TGTGCCAGCAGCTTGGGTCCCGACAGCTCCTACGAGCAGTACTTC.

The chain uses TRBV29-1 and TRBJ2-3, with a tentative D call TRBD1 (5 bases). The CDR3 sequence is 13 residues long. Germline V gives CDR1 SQVTM, CDR2 ANQGSEA. The ends were cut back, 0 bases at V and 3 bases at J, with 7 bases in the middle. For the CDR3, the DNA is TGCAGCGTTGAAGACAGGGTGACAGATACGCAGTATTTT. Amino acid sequence: CSVEDRVTDTQYF.

The chain recombines TRBV5-1 with TRBJ2-5; perhaps D is TRBD1 or TRBD2 (5 bases each). The CDR3 is 13 residues long. The germline CDR1 and CDR2 sequences are SGHRS and YFSETQ. V shed 4 bases and J shed 3 bases, with 10 bases lying between them. The CDR3 loop reads CASSPGTEETQYF. The CDR3 DNA follows: TGCGCCAGCAGCCCAGGGACCGAAGAGACCCAGTACTTC.

The J gene is TRBJ1-5, the V gene TRBV19; 9 positions match TRBD1. Germline CDR1 and CDR2: LNHDA and SQIVND (reference sequence). The CDR3 has 13 residues. Losses at the gene ends were 5 bases for V and 4 bases for J; bases not matched to a gene: 0. The chain's CDR3 is CASSDRGNQPQHF. CDR3 nucleotides: TGTGCCAGTAGTGACAGGGGGAATCAGCCCCAGCATTTT.

V usage is TRBV28 and J usage is TRBJ2-5, with 10 bases matching TRBD2. The DNA matches TRBJ2-7 better at its end, which makes the J call doubtful. The CDR3 runs 14 residues. Germline assignment: CDR1 MDHEN and CDR2 SYDVKM. CDR3 coding DNA: TGTGCCAGCAGGCGTACTAGCGGGGCCTACGAGCAGTACTTC. Protein product: CASRRTSGAYEQYF.

The gene calls are TRBV7-9 and TRBJ2-1; D is perhaps TRBD2 (6 bases). Trimming cost V 5 bases and J 9 bases, with 23 bases left between them. The CDR3 is made up of 16 amino acids. Germline assignment: CDR1 SEHNR and CDR2 FQNEAQ (reference sequence). This CDR3 reads CASSPRRASDSSEQFF. The DNA of the CDR3 is TGTGCCAGCAGCCCCCGACGGGCTAGCGATTCGAGTGAGCAGTTCTTC.

The rearrangement links TRBV6-1 to TRBJ2-2; D unresolved. Germline lookup yields CDR1 MNHNS and CDR2 SASEGT. This CDR3 spans 11 amino acids. Trimming cost V 5 bases and J 8 bases, with 6 bases left between them. For the CDR3, the DNA is TGTGCCAGCAGTTTCGGAGGGGAGCTGTTTTTT. Its translation: CASSFGGELFF.

The V and J genes are TRBV28 and TRBJ1-3; D might be TRBD1 (5 bases). The CDR3 runs to 16 residues. Germline CDR1 is MDHEN and CDR2 is SYDVKM. Deletions cut 2 bases from V and 4 bases from J, with 15 bases between. As DNA, the CDR3 is TGTGCCAGCAGTTTAATGGGGACCTCGGGGGGAAACACCATATATTTT. Translation gives CASSLMGTSGGNTIYF.

The rearrangement joins TRBV5-4 to TRBJ2-3; possibly TRBD2 for D (6 bases). The CDR3 spans 14 residues. Germline CDR1 and CDR2: SGHNT and YYREEE (reference sequence). The V gene lost 1 base and the J gene lost 6 bases, with 12 bases spanning the gap. CDR3 residues: CASSLKGGTDTQYF. The CDR3 DNA sequence: TGTGCCAGCAGCTTGAAAGGCGGGACGGATACGCAGTATTTT.

This chain joins TRBV7-3 and TRBJ2-3; TRBD1 agrees at 11 bases. J gave up 6 bases and V 4 bases, and 3 bases lay outside the gene matches. The CDR3 sequence is 14 residues long. CDR1 SGHTA and CDR2 FQGTGA come from the germline V gene. The DNA of the CDR3 is TGTGCCAGCAGCTCCGGGACAGGGGGTGATACGCAGTATTTT. This gives the protein CASSSGTGGDTQYF.

The J gene is TRBJ2-1, the V gene TRBV5-1; TRBD2 matches at 9 bases. Germline V CDR1 and CDR2: SGHRS, YFSETQ. This CDR3 is built from 17 residues. With 0 bases clipped from V and 4 bases from J, the junction kept 8 bases outside the gene matches. The CDR3 region is CASSLAARLAGYNEQFF. The CDR3, as DNA: TGCGCCAGCAGCTTGGCCGCACGGCTAGCGGGGTACAATGAGCAGTTCTTC.

With regard to this clone: Within the sample, other DNA sequences also encode this same CDR3. V is TRBV30 and J is TRBJ1-4; TRBD1 might be the D (6 bases). Germline CDR1 GTSNPN, CDR2 SVGIG (reference sequence). V shed 0 bases and J shed 7 bases, with 6 bases lying between them. The CDR3 consists of 12 residues. The DNA for the CDR3 is TGTGCCTGGAGTGTAGGGGGTGAAAAACTGTTTTTT. Translated, it gives CAWSVGGEKLFF.

The genes are TRBV7-1 and TRBJ2-7, with D unclear. TRBV7-1 is an ORF, with its function uncertain. The CDR3 has 14 amino acids. The ends were cut back, 3 bases at V and 4 bases at J, with 13 bases in the middle. CDR3 bases: TGTGCCAGCAGCTCCGCGGCTACTAAATACGAGCAGTACTTC. This codes for CASSSAATKYEQYF.

The sample holds one count of this clone. The genes are TRBV4-1 and TRBJ1-2; TRBD1 matches at 9 bases. Trimming removed 3 bases from V and 4 bases from J; junction bases left unmatched: 6. The CDR3 is 15 amino acids. In germline, CDR1 is MGHRA, CDR2 YSYEKL. CDR3 region: CASSHQDRGGYGYTF. Here the CDR3 DNA reads TGCGCCAGCAGCCATCAGGACAGGGGTGGCTATGGCTACACCTTC.

The V gene is TRBV10-2, the J gene TRBJ1-1, with D possibly matching TRBD1 (5 bases). V lost 2 bases and J 11 bases, leaving 15 bases between the germline ends. This CDR3 has 13 residues. CDR1 WSHSY and CDR2 SAAADI come from the germline V gene. The CDR3 spells CASSEPLGDKAFF. For the CDR3, the DNA is TGCGCCAGCAGTGAGCCGCTAGGGGATAAGGCTTTCTTT.

This chain links TRBV18 with TRBJ1-2; TRBD1 matches 8 bases. The CDR3 consists of 13 residues. After removal of 5 bases from V and 6 bases from J, the junction contained 5 bases not matched to a gene. Germline values: CDR1 KGHSH, CDR2 LQKENI. CDR3 sequence: CASSGTGDHGYTF. The CDR3 nucleotides are TGTGCCAGCTCAGGGACAGGCGATCATGGCTACACCTTC.

Notes on this clone: One junction end does not reproduce the germline sequence, and a read error may be involved. The V call is TRBV27, the J call TRBJ1-1; perhaps TRBD1 as D (6 bases). The length of the CDR3 is 13 residues. The germline gives CDR1 MNHEY, CDR2 SMNVEV (reference sequence). The CDR3 DNA reads as TGTGCCAGCAGACCACAACAGGGACGGGGGAAGGTCTTT. Its protein is CASRPQQGRGKVF.

J is TRBJ2-4 and V is TRBV27; 8 positions agree with TRBD2. This CDR3 is 17 amino acids long. Germline V gene lookup returns CDR1 MNHEY and CDR2 SMNVEV (reference sequence). J gave up 0 bases and V 4 bases, and 8 bases lay outside the gene matches. CDR3 protein: CASSSPLSGGAKNIQYF. In nucleotides, the CDR3 is TGTGCCAGCAGTTCCCCACTAAGCGGGGGAGCCAAAAACATTCAGTACTTC.

This clone was detected only once. The same CDR3 is also encoded by other DNA sequences in this sample. This sequence joins TRBV5-1 and TRBJ1-1; no clear D. CDR3 length: 14 amino acids. Germline-derived CDR1 and CDR2 are SGHRS and YFSETQ. Trimming removed 0 bases at V and 1 base at J, with 7 bases between. The DNA for the CDR3 is TGCGCCAGCAGCTTGGAGAGGGCGAACACTGAAGCTTTCTTT. Its protein product is CASSLERANTEAFF.

The chain combines TRBV5-1 with TRBJ2-1; D is perhaps TRBD2 (5 bases). CDR3 length: 15 amino acids. V was shortened by 2 bases and J by 5 bases, with 14 bases between the two germline ends. CDR1 SGHRS and CDR2 YFSETQ come from the germline V gene. The CDR3 sequence is CASSLAVGGDNEQFF. In DNA form, the CDR3 reads TGCGCCAGCAGCTTAGCGGTCGGAGGTGACAATGAGCAGTTCTTC.

V gene TRBV6-1 combines with J gene TRBJ2-7, with TRBD1 identical over 9 bases. CDR3 length: 14 residues. The V segment lost 6 bases and the J segment 3 bases; nucleotides outside the gene matches: 6. The germline V gene encodes CDR1 MNHNS and CDR2 SASEGT. CDR3 sequence (DNA): TGTGCCAGCAGAGCGGGACAGGGCATCTACGAGCAGTACTTC. It encodes CASRAGQGIYEQYF.

The gene calls are TRBV11-2 and TRBJ2-1; D call uncertain. This CDR3 comprises 14 residues. V was cut by 0 bases and J by 14 bases, with 17 bases left in between. Germline V gives CDR1 SGHAT, CDR2 FQNNGV. The CDR3 reads CASSLEYIPLIEFF. The CDR3 DNA sequence: TGTGCCAGCAGCTTAGAATACATCCCCCTGATCGAGTTCTTC.

J is TRBJ1-4 and V is TRBV4-1; TRBD1 might be the D (6 bases). The ends were cut back, 1 base at V and 0 bases at J, with 12 bases in the middle. Germline V CDR1 and CDR2: MGHRA, YSYEKL. The CDR3 is 17 amino acids. CDR3 DNA sequence: TGCGCCAGCAGCCAAGGGGGGCCCAGAACAACTAATGAAAAACTGTTTTTT. This encodes CASSQGGPRTTNEKLFF.

This chain connects TRBV11-3 to TRBJ1-3; 7 bases match TRBD1. Germline trimming cut 6 bases from V and 0 bases from J; bases unmatched to any gene: 8. Germline V gives CDR1 SGHNT, CDR2 YENEEA. The CDR3 loop spans 16 amino acids. As DNA, the CDR3 is TGTGCCAGCAGTAGTGGGGACAGTTACTCTGGAAACACCATATATTTT. It encodes CASSSGDSYSGNTIYF.